The clone carrying this T cell receptor (beta chain) came up many times. The sample belongs to a study of regulatory T cells in long-lasting Graves disease. Library construction for TCR beta used iRepertoire HTBI primers and Arm-PCR of CDR3 regions. TCRdb redid the calling of the multiplex PCR reads with MiXCR, one entry per CDR3 protein. The data show under 700,000 distinct CDR3 sequences, 15% to 20% seen once. In germline, CDR1 is SGHVS, CDR2 FQNEAQ. CDR3 length: 13 amino acids. Trimming shortened V by 1 base and J by 9 bases, and 10 bases separated the two germline ends. Time point specified: newly diagnosed GD, antithyroid drugs for less than 3 months. From PBMCs, RNA was extracted and then used to make the TCR library. Collection of peripheral blood (approximately 9 milliliters) was done using EDTA tubes. These data are also associated with another study on T cells in Graves' hyperthyroidism and ophthalmopathy. This second study notes: A patient was excluded if there was uncontrolled infection, other autoimmune disease, pregnancy or lactation.

The clonotype originates from a woman aged 35-60 years with Graves disease. V usage is TRBV7-8 and J usage is TRBJ2-1; perhaps TRBD2 as D (6 bases). Sequenced here: peripheral blood mononuclear cells (PBMCs), sampled at new diagnosis, from a patient treated with antithyroid drugs. DNA of the CDR3: TGTGCCAGCAGCTTAGTGGCTAGCGCTGAGCAGTTCTTC. Its protein is CASSLVASAEQFF. Supplemented by reference TRBV7-8 and TRBJ2-1, the full variable domain reads GAGVSQSPRYKVAKRGQDVALRCDPISGHVSLFWYQQALGQGPEFLTYFQNEAQLDKSGLPSDRFFAERPEGSVSTLKIQRTQQEDSAVYLCASSLVASAEQFFGPGTRLTVL.